This is a list of T cell receptor beta chains from one sample in a study of blood T cell repertoires in COVID-19. Some clones are missing from TCRdb's copy, which holds only in-frame ones; the method was immunoSEQ multiplex PCR. The data show about 60,000 clones, with roughly 85% seen just once and 18% held by the top ten. Sequenced: peripheral blood. These receptors originate from a human donor in a cohort sampled during active COVID-19. Each CDR3 is given with its conserved first and last residue. D genes are given only for firm matches. For some rows the clone size is stated as once, few or many, or as a class when expanded; others skip it.

abundance: -
d_gene: -
j_gene: TRBJ1-1
v_gene: TRBV11-2
len: 14
CDR3aa: CASSLTYQNTEAFF
CDR3nt: TGTGCCAGCAGCTTAACCTACCAGAACACTGAAGCTTTCTTT

abundance: -
d_gene: -
j_gene: TRBJ2-7
v_gene: TRBV10-2
len: 13
CDR3aa: CASSGQLSYEQYF
CDR3nt: TGCGCCAGCAGTGGACAGCTCTCCTACGAGCAGTACTTC

abundance: -
d_gene: -
j_gene: TRBJ1-5
v_gene: TRBV10-3
len: 14
CDR3aa: CAISGGTSNQPQHF
CDR3nt: TGTGCCATCAGTGGCGGGACGAGCAATCAGCCCCAGCATTTT

abundance: -
d_gene: TRBD1
j_gene: TRBJ1-4
v_gene: TRBV7-2
len: 15
CDR3aa: CASSRTGVNNEKLFF
CDR3nt: TGTGCCAGCAGCCGCACAGGGGTTAACAATGAAAAACTGTTTTTT

abundance: few
d_gene: TRBD2
j_gene: TRBJ2-2
v_gene: TRBV5-4
len: 16
CDR3aa: CASSSGLAGASGELFF
CDR3nt: TGTGCCAGCAGCTCCGGACTAGCGGGGGCTTCCGGGGAGCTGTTTTTT

abundance: -
d_gene: TRBD2
j_gene: TRBJ2-3
v_gene: TRBV7-3
len: 12
CDR3aa: CASSLRGTRQYF
CDR3nt: TGTGCCAGCAGCTTACGCGGGACTAGGCAGTATTTT

abundance: -
d_gene: TRBD1
j_gene: TRBJ2-1
v_gene: TRBV5-3
len: 14
CDR3aa: CARPCRGPGNEQFF
CDR3nt: TGTGCCAGACCCTGCAGGGGGCCGGGTAATGAGCAGTTCTTC

abundance: -
d_gene: -
j_gene: TRBJ2-5
v_gene: TRBV19
len: 14
CDR3aa: CASSAAWGVETQYF
CDR3nt: TGTGCCAGTAGTGCGGCGTGGGGGGTGGAGACCCAGTACTTC

abundance: -
d_gene: -
j_gene: TRBJ2-5
v_gene: TRBV7-2
len: 12
CDR3aa: CASSPVVETQYF
CDR3nt: TGTGCCAGCAGCCCGGTCGTTGAGACCCAGTACTTC

abundance: -
d_gene: -
j_gene: TRBJ1-5
v_gene: TRBV5-6
len: 14
CDR3aa: CASSQQGPLQPQHF
CDR3nt: TGTGCCAGCAGCCAACAGGGCCCCTTGCAGCCCCAGCATTTT

abundance: once
d_gene: -
j_gene: TRBJ1-6
v_gene: TRBV2
len: 12
CDR3aa: CASSDQNSPLHF
CDR3nt: TGTGCCAGCAGTGACCAGAATTCACCCCTCCACTTT

abundance: -
d_gene: TRBD1
j_gene: TRBJ2-5
v_gene: TRBV9
len: 19
CDR3aa: CASSVGPGTGGGIQETQYF
CDR3nt: TGTGCCAGCAGCGTAGGTCCCGGGACAGGGGGGGGAATCCAAGAGACCCAGTACTTC

abundance: -
d_gene: -
j_gene: TRBJ2-1
v_gene: TRBV11-2
len: 11
CDR3aa: CASSPYNEQFF
CDR3nt: TGTGCCAGCAGCCCGTACAATGAGCAGTTCTTC

abundance: -
d_gene: TRBD1
j_gene: TRBJ2-5
v_gene: TRBV9
len: 15
CDR3aa: CASSPGTGGRETQYF
CDR3nt: TGTGCCAGCAGTCCCGGGACAGGGGGTCGGGAGACCCAGTACTTC

abundance: -
d_gene: TRBD2
j_gene: TRBJ2-5
v_gene: TRBV29-1
len: 16
CDR3aa: CSVTPGGSGGGETQYF
CDR3nt: TGCAGCGTTACCCCAGGAGGTAGCGGGGGTGGTGAGACCCAGTACTTC

abundance: once
d_gene: TRBD1
j_gene: TRBJ1-2
v_gene: TRBV6-6
len: 16
CDR3aa: CASNPRQGAHNYGYTF
CDR3nt: TGTGCCAGCAACCCTAGACAGGGGGCGCATAACTATGGCTACACCTTC

abundance: -
d_gene: -
j_gene: TRBJ2-1
v_gene: TRBV4-1
len: 18
CDR3aa: CASSQGGRGPIAYNEQFF
CDR3nt: TGCGCCAGCAGCCAAGGTGGCCGAGGGCCAATCGCCTACAATGAGCAGTTCTTC

abundance: -
d_gene: -
j_gene: TRBJ2-7
v_gene: TRBV28
len: 14
CDR3aa: CASTITGSVSEQYF
CDR3nt: TGTGCCAGCACTATAACAGGGTCAGTAAGCGAGCAGTACTTC

abundance: once
d_gene: TRBD1
j_gene: TRBJ2-7
v_gene: TRBV4-2
len: 16
CDR3aa: CASSQGPGQGYYEQYF
CDR3nt: TGTGCCAGCAGCCAGGGTCCGGGACAGGGGTACTACGAGCAGTACTTC

abundance: -
d_gene: -
j_gene: TRBJ1-4
v_gene: TRBV25-1
len: 14
CDR3aa: CASSDRVNNEKLFF
CDR3nt: TGTGCCAGCAGTGACAGGGTGAATAATGAAAAACTGTTTTTT

abundance: -
d_gene: TRBD2
j_gene: TRBJ2-3
v_gene: TRBV7-2
len: 16
CDR3aa: CASSLGFAGGTDTQYF
CDR3nt: TGTGCCAGCAGCTTAGGTTTCGCGGGGGGCACAGATACGCAGTATTTT

abundance: -
d_gene: -
j_gene: TRBJ1-2
v_gene: TRBV19
len: 15
CDR3aa: CASSIWRQTFYGYTF
CDR3nt: TGTGCCAGCAGCATTTGGAGACAGACCTTCTATGGCTACACCTTC

abundance: -
d_gene: -
j_gene: TRBJ2-3
v_gene: TRBV7-9
len: 12
CDR3aa: CASSGEADTQYF
CDR3nt: TGTGCCAGCAGCGGGGAGGCAGATACGCAGTATTTT

abundance: -
d_gene: TRBD2
j_gene: TRBJ2-7
v_gene: TRBV5-4
len: 15
CDR3aa: CASSPSGGRSYEQYF
CDR3nt: TGTGCCAGCAGCCCTAGCGGGGGGCGCTCCTACGAGCAGTACTTC

abundance: -
d_gene: -
j_gene: TRBJ2-5
v_gene: TRBV7-2
len: 14
CDR3aa: CASERAGTQETQYF
CDR3nt: TGTGCCAGCGAGCGGGCGGGGACGCAAGAGACCCAGTACTTC

abundance: -
d_gene: TRBD2
j_gene: TRBJ2-1
v_gene: TRBV18
len: 16
CDR3aa: CASSPLGASGNNEQFF
CDR3nt: TGTGCCAGCTCACCACTCGGGGCTAGCGGCAACAATGAGCAGTTCTTC